This section outlines one TCR beta chain sequence together with its context. Its recognized antigen is unknown. No per-base quality is available; no much larger clone lies one base away. One collaborating source in Seattle enrolled patients while the patients were actively infected and followed the patients over time throughout the course of disease. Whole blood was collected in K2EDTA tubes by collaborating institutions according to the institutions' own protocols. For TCRbeta analysis, collaborator samples were shipped as frozen whole blood, as isolated PBMCs, or as DNA extracted from either sample type. The record originates from a study of blood T cell repertoires in COVID-19 (dated by TCRdb to about 2020). Describing the broader study: Collaborator samples came from the United States, Italy and Spain and covered acute and convalescent phases of COVID-19. Sample metadata almost always included a de-identified subject ID, COVID-19 status, age in years and sex. HLA class I and class II types, where available, came from metadata supplied by the sample provider rather than from assay-based typing. The prospective study material was composed of cDNA or gDNA derived from T cells, B-cell-depleted T cells, or PBMCs. Samples came from the ongoing ImmuneRACE study (first 160 participants) plus 1,254 subjects from 6 global collaborators. Deeply sampled blood TCRbeta repertoires from subjects exposed to, actively infected with, or recovered from COVID-19 were included in the dataset. The repertoires were released in a freely available public database meant as a resource for research on the immune response to SARS-CoV-2.

Overall results and qualifications from the work: The amount of clinical and demographic metadata varied by source and participant and was provided uncurated.

Germline trimming amounts to 4 bases on V and 3 bases on J, with 10 as the count of junction bases outside the gene matches. The CDR3 starts with the cysteine, ends with the phenylalanine, and has 18 residues. Only the CDR3 DNA is retained, 54 bases long and in frame from the first base. The germline V gene specifies SGHRS as CDR1 and YFSETQ as CDR2. The immunoSEQ Assay, a bias-controlled multiplex PCR, was used to amplify TCRbeta CDR3 regions from genomic DNA. The source study handled its data this way. The number of nucleated cells in each sample was estimated from the amplification of reference gene primers within the assay. Sequence reads were collapsed and filtered to measure the absolute abundance of every unique TCRbeta CDR3 rearrangement. For each sample, productive Simpson clonality was calculated as the square root of Simpson's diversity index across productive rearrangements. TCRdb mirrors the immuneACCESS table, restricted to in-frame sequences. Some clones are absent from its copies; in checked studies, under half trace to an unresolved V gene, and the reason for the others is unknown. D and trimming come from the DNA, and the V and J calls and clone size come from that table. Here the sample has around 160,000 clones; more than 80% occur a single time. The ten largest clones represent roughly 2% of the sample.

The chain is assembled from TRBV5-1 and TRBJ2-1; 13 nucleotides in the junction match TRBD2. The receptor was derived from a woman between 55 and 75 years old with COVID-19, enrolled during active disease. The sequenced sample was peripheral blood. The DNA sequence is TGCGCCAGCAGCCTACGGACTAGCGGGGGCCCATACTACAATGAGCAGTTCTTC. It encodes CASSLRTSGGPYYNEQFF.